This entry lists 32 T cell receptor beta chains sequenced from one sample in a study of cytomegalovirus exposure and HLA in healthy donors. Amplification used 60 Vbeta primers and 13 Jbeta primers. Libraries were prepared by immunoSEQ multiplex PCR; TCRdb keeps only in-frame clonotypes and omits some of them. The sample records 150,000 to 170,000 clones, 60% to 75% being singletons. Material for sequencing was PBMCs. The receptors originated from a man aged 18-30 years in good health and CMV-seronegative.

This clone appeared a single time. This rearrangement joins TRBV7-9 to TRBJ1-1; the D gene is possibly TRBD1 (5 bases). Deletions cut 8 bases from V and 0 bases from J, with 13 bases between. CDR1 is SEHNR, CDR2 FQNEAQ, per germline (reference sequence). The CDR3 runs 14 residues. CDR3 DNA: TGTGCCAGCGGGGGGACTCCCATGAACACTGAAGCTTTCTTT. Translation: CASGGTPMNTEAFF.

This chain uses TRBV30 with TRBJ2-6; perhaps TRBD1 as D (6 bases). V was trimmed by 0 bases and J by 1 base, leaving 7 bases between them. This CDR3 comprises 15 residues. The germline CDR1 and CDR2 sequences are GTSNPN and SVGIG (reference sequence). In nucleotides, the CDR3 is TGTGCCTGGAGTGTAGGGGGTTCTGGGGCCAACGTCCTGACTTTC. Amino acid sequence: CAWSVGGSGANVLTF.

The chain combines TRBV15 with TRBJ1-3, with D tentatively TRBD1 (5 bases). The CDR3 spans 14 residues. Per germline, CDR1 LNHNV and CDR2 YYDKDF (reference sequence). The V end was cut by 1 base, the J end by 3 bases, with 7 bases between. The DNA of the CDR3 is TGTGCCACCAGCAGAGGGGGCGATGGAAACACCATATATTTT. As protein: CATSRGGDGNTIYF. Variable domain in full (rest from reference TRBV15 and TRBJ1-3): DAMVIQNPRYQVTQFGKPVTLSCSQTLNHNVMYWYQQKSSQAPKLLFHYYDKDFNNEADTPDNFQSRRPNTSFCFLDIRSPGLGDTAMYLCATSRGGDGNTIYFGEGSWLTVV.

There are a few counts of this clone. The chain couples TRBV12-5 to TRBJ2-5; 7 bases map to TRBD2. The CDR3 consists of 16 residues. The ends lost 6 bases at V and 5 bases at J; junction bases unmatched: 15. Per germline, CDR1 LGHNT and CDR2 FRNRAP. CDR3 sequence (DNA): TGTGCTAGTGGCCCTGGGAAAGGGGCCGGGGGGGAGACCCAGTACTTC. The encoded protein is CASGPGKGAGGETQYF.

This sequence joins TRBV5-1 and TRBJ1-1, with D hard to call. This CDR3 contains 13 residues. The V and J ends lost 2 bases and 6 bases respectively, with 11 bases between them. Germline lookup yields CDR1 SGHRS and CDR2 YFSETQ. CDR3 sequence (DNA): TGCGCCAGCAGCTTAAGGAGGAGCGCTGAAGCTTTCTTT. It yields the protein CASSLRRSAEAFF.

The chain combines TRBV11-2 with TRBJ1-1, with TRBD1 matching 8 bases. CDR1 is SGHAT, CDR2 FQNNGV, per germline. V dropped 4 bases and J dropped 1; count of bases not matched to a gene: 5. This CDR3 region has 15 residues. This chain's CDR3 is CASSSQGVQNTEAFF. CDR3 bases: TGTGCCAGCAGCTCACAGGGGGTACAGAACACTGAAGCTTTCTTT.

The sample holds a few counts of this clone. The rearrangement joins TRBV19 to TRBJ2-3; TRBD2 is a possible D gene (6 bases). This CDR3 region has 16 residues. With 1 base removed from V and 2 bases from J, the gap between germline ends came to 13 bases. Germline lookup yields CDR1 LNHDA and CDR2 SQIVND (reference sequence). CDR3 loop: CASSIGTISNTDTQYF. CDR3 nucleotides: TGTGCCAGTAGTATAGGGACTATTTCAAACACAGATACGCAGTATTTT.

CDR3 DNA: TGCGCCAGCAGCTTGGGGACAGGGTTCAATCAGCCCCAGCATTTT. Encoded protein: CASSLGTGFNQPQHF. The V and J genes are TRBV5-1 and TRBJ1-5; TRBD1 matches at 8 bases. In germline, CDR1 is SGHRS, CDR2 YFSETQ. This CDR3 has 15 amino acids. The V and J ends lost 0 bases and 3 bases, in that order; junction bases with no gene match: 2. The whole variable domain, filled in from reference TRBV5-1 and TRBJ1-5, reads KAGVTQTPRYLIKTRGQQVTLSCSPISGHRSVSWYQQTPGQGLQFLFEYFSETQRNKGNFPGRFSGRQFSNSRSEMNVSTLELGDSALYLCASSLGTGFNQPQHFGDGTRLSIL.

The V and J genes are TRBV29-1 and TRBJ1-4; 10 nucleotides match TRBD1. The V gene's germline CDR1 is SQVTM and CDR2 ANQGSEA. This CDR3 has 12 amino acids. J lost 8 bases, V lost 6 bases, and 3 bases had no gene match. The DNA for the CDR3 is TGCAGCGTGACAGGGGGCGACGAAAAACTGTTTTTT. It is translated as CSVTGGDEKLFF.

The rearrangement uses TRBV18 and TRBJ2-5; tentatively, D is TRBD2 (5 bases). The CDR3 contains 14 residues. Germline V gene data show CDR1 as KGHSH and CDR2 as LQKENI. Trimming removed 3 bases at V and 5 bases at J, with 13 bases between. CDR3 coding DNA: TGTGCCAGCTCACCGGCGGAGGTACAGGAGACCCAGTACTTC. Translation gives CASSPAEVQETQYF. Full variable domain (outside the CDR3, taken from reference TRBV18 and TRBJ2-5): NAGVMQNPRHLVRRRGQEARLRCSPMKGHSHVYWYRQLPEEGLKFMVYLQKENIIDESGMPKERFSAEFPKEGPSILRIQQVVRGDSAAYFCASSPAEVQETQYFGPGTRLLVL.

A remark on this clone: Other DNA variants within this sample encode the same CDR3. The V gene is TRBV5-1, the J gene TRBJ2-4, with D maybe TRBD2 (6 bases). V gave up 0 bases and J gave up 1 base, with 11 bases separating them. The CDR3 has 16 amino acids. Germline V gives CDR1 SGHRS, CDR2 YFSETQ. CDR3 region: CASSLELGRAKNIQYF. In DNA, the CDR3 is TGCGCCAGCAGCTTGGAGCTGGGGAGGGCCAAAAACATTCAGTACTTC.

On this clone itself: At one end the junction does not follow the germline gene, possibly because of a read error. This chain links TRBV7-9 with TRBJ2-6; no clear D gene. This CDR3 spans 16 amino acids. CDR1 SEHNR and CDR2 FQNEAQ come from the germline V gene (reference sequence). The CDR3 is CSSSRNTASGANVLTF. The CDR3 bases are TGTTCCAGCAGCAGAAACACAGCCTCTGGGGCCAACGTCCTGACTTTC.

This clone came up a few times. This chain joins TRBV28 and TRBJ1-2; 9 bases map to TRBD1. The germline V gene encodes CDR1 MDHEN and CDR2 SYDVKM. The V and J ends lost 8 bases and 6 bases, in that order; junction bases with no gene match: 10. There are 14 residues in the CDR3. This CDR3 is CASGTTGGADGYTF. Here the CDR3 DNA reads TGTGCCAGCGGAACAACAGGGGGCGCGGATGGCTACACCTTC.

The chain joins TRBV2 to TRBJ1-4; D is possibly TRBD1 (6 bases). CDR1 and CDR2 from the germline V gene are SNHLY and FYNNEI. CDR3 length: 14 residues. The V end lost 11 bases, the J end lost 8 bases, and 21 bases lay between the germline ends. CDR3 sequence (DNA): TGTGCCTCCGGGGTGACAGGAAAGGGCGAAAAACTGTTTTTT. This sequence encodes CASGVTGKGEKLFF.

The chain combines TRBV5-6 with TRBJ2-1; TRBD2 matches 8 bases. Germline V gives CDR1 SGHDT, CDR2 YYEEEE. V lost 4 bases and J lost 6; bases outside the gene matches: 12. CDR3 length: 16 residues. This CDR3 reads CASSPIPGGAINEQFF. In nucleotides, the CDR3 is TGTGCCAGCAGCCCCATTCCGGGGGGGGCTATCAATGAGCAGTTCTTC.

The chain uses TRBV7-2 and TRBJ2-1; 8 nucleotides agree with TRBD2. The ends lost 8 bases at V and 2 bases at J; junction bases unmatched: 5. The CDR3 spans 14 residues. Per germline, CDR1 SGHTA and CDR2 FQGNSA. The CDR3 reads CASAVGGAYNEQFF. CDR3 nucleotides: TGTGCCAGCGCAGTCGGGGGGGCCTACAATGAGCAGTTCTTC.

The chain carries TRBV7-9 and TRBJ2-3; 13 bases fit TRBD2. Germline V gene data show CDR1 as SEHNR and CDR2 as FQNEAQ (reference sequence). V gave up 5 bases and J gave up 5 bases; unmatched junction bases: 7. The CDR3 is 16 residues long. CDR3 sequence: CASSRTSGGAGDTQYF. CDR3 in DNA: TGTGCCAGCAGCCGAACTAGCGGGGGGGCAGGAGATACGCAGTATTTT.

This clone was detected a few times. The chain combines TRBV4-1 with TRBJ1-1; 8 nucleotides match TRBD1. CDR3 length equals 14 residues. The J segment lost 11 bases and the V segment lost 1 base, leaving 9 bases of the junction unmatched. CDR1 and CDR2 from the germline V gene are MGHRA and YSYEKL. This chain's CDR3 is CASSQGTRQGHAFF. The CDR3 DNA is TGCGCCAGCAGCCAAGGGACTAGACAGGGGCACGCTTTCTTT.

Turning to this clone: The junction shows a germline mismatch at one end, possibly a read error. The chain has TRBV18 and TRBJ1-6; 11 bases map to TRBD1. The CDR3 runs to 16 residues. Germline CDR1 KGHSH, CDR2 LQKENI. The CDR3 nucleotides read TGTGCCAGCTCCCCACGGACAGGGGGCTTAGAATCACCCCTCCACTTT. Translated, it gives CASSPRTGGLESPLHF.

The genes are TRBV11-3 and TRBJ1-6; D is unclear. The germline gives CDR1 SGHNT, CDR2 YENEEA. V gave up 4 bases and J gave up 2 bases, with 3 bases separating them. CDR3 length equals 13 residues. The CDR3 region is CASSSTYNSPLHF. In DNA, the CDR3 is TGTGCCAGCAGCTCCACCTATAATTCACCCCTCCACTTT.

This sequence joins TRBV15 and TRBJ2-3; D not certain. V was clipped by 6 bases and J by 0 bases, with 10 bases between them. The length of the CDR3 is 14 residues. Germline CDR1 and CDR2: LNHNV and YYDKDF (reference sequence). CDR3 sequence: CATSRRSSTDTQYF. The CDR3 nucleotides read TGTGCCACCAGTCGTAGATCTAGCACAGATACGCAGTATTTT. The full variable domain, rest sourced from reference TRBV15 and TRBJ2-3, is DAMVIQNPRYQVTQFGKPVTLSCSQTLNHNVMYWYQQKSSQAPKLLFHYYDKDFNNEADTPDNFQSRRPNTSFCFLDIRSPGLGDTAMYLCATSRRSSTDTQYFGPGTRLTVL.

The rearrangement uses TRBV4-1 and TRBJ1-3, with a possible D match to TRBD1 (6 bases). With 1 base removed from V and 4 bases from J, the gap between germline ends came to 11 bases. This CDR3 is built from 15 residues. From germline, CDR1 is MGHRA and CDR2 YSYEKL. The CDR3 sequence: CASSQGYRAGNTIYF. The CDR3 DNA follows: TGCGCCAGCAGCCAAGGTTACAGGGCGGGAAACACCATATATTTT.

The rearrangement links TRBV6-5 to TRBJ1-1; D is undetermined. This CDR3 has 14 residues. Trimming removed 3 bases at V and 2 bases at J, with 10 bases between. CDR1 is MNHEY, CDR2 SVGAGI, per germline. DNA for the CDR3: TGTGCCAGCAGTTATGAGGACTCCAACACTGAAGCTTTCTTT. Protein: CASSYEDSNTEAFF.

This chain links TRBV5-4 with TRBJ2-1, with 8 bases that match TRBD2. The germline V gene has CDR1 SGHNT and CDR2 YYREEE (reference sequence). This CDR3 comprises 13 residues. After removal of 2 bases from V and 6 bases from J, the junction contained 1 base not matched to a gene. CDR3 amino acids: CASSLRGGNEQFF. CDR3 DNA: TGTGCCAGCAGCTTACGGGGGGGCAATGAGCAGTTCTTC.

The genes are TRBV4-2 and TRBJ2-1; D possibly corresponds to TRBD1 (6 bases). Germline-derived CDR1 and CDR2 are LGHNA and YNFKEQ. This CDR3 contains 11 residues. The V and J ends lost 5 bases and 7 bases respectively, with 6 bases between them. The CDR3 here is CASSRGNEQFF. DNA of the CDR3: TGTGCCAGCAGCAGGGGGAATGAGCAGTTCTTC.

The sample holds a few counts of this clone. The chain is built from TRBV5-1 and TRBJ1-6, with 8 bases that match TRBD1. J was trimmed by 11 bases and V by 2 bases; bases with no gene match: 6. The CDR3 sequence is 14 residues long. Germline-derived CDR1 and CDR2 are SGHRS and YFSETQ. CDR3 in amino acids: CASSFDRGRPPLHF. As DNA, the CDR3 is TGCGCCAGCAGCTTCGACAGGGGACGGCCACCCCTCCACTTT.

V usage is TRBV10-3 and J usage is TRBJ2-1, with D tentatively TRBD2 (6 bases). The germline V and J ends were trimmed by 0 bases and 6 bases, with 15 bases remaining between them. Germline lookup yields CDR1 ENHRY and CDR2 SYGVKD. There are 16 residues in the CDR3. CDR3 nucleotides: TGTGCCATCAGTGAGTCGGGACTTTGGGCGGCCAATGAGCAGTTCTTC. It is translated as CAISESGLWAANEQFF.

This sequence joins TRBV10-3 and TRBJ1-5; 8 bases are shared with TRBD1. Germline V gives CDR1 ENHRY, CDR2 SYGVKD. After removal of 0 bases from V and 12 bases from J, the junction contained 13 bases not matched to a gene. The CDR3 runs 16 residues. CDR3 in DNA: TGTGCCATCAGTGAGTCGGGGAAACCTGGACAGGGTGACCAGCATTTT. Translation gives CAISESGKPGQGDQHF.

This clone was counted a single time. The chain recombines TRBV5-1 with TRBJ2-2, with a possible D match to TRBD1 (5 bases). Germline CDR1 reads SGHRS; CDR2 reads YFSETQ. The CDR3 covers 16 residues. The germline V and J ends were trimmed by 0 bases and 5 bases, with 14 bases remaining between them. The CDR3 reads CASSLAGQGETGELFF. CDR3 nucleotide sequence: TGCGCCAGCAGCTTGGCCGGGCAGGGCGAGACCGGGGAGCTGTTTTTT.

The rearrangement joins TRBV5-1 to TRBJ2-3; D is uncertain. This CDR3 has 16 amino acids. CDR1 and CDR2 (germline): SGHRS, YFSETQ. Trimming left V 0 bases short and J 0 bases short, with 11 bases between. CDR3 amino acids: CASSLVGGRSTDTQYF. DNA for the CDR3: TGCGCCAGCAGCTTGGTTGGCGGTCGAAGCACAGATACGCAGTATTTT.

The sample holds a few counts of this clone. The chain employs TRBV28 and TRBJ1-1; possibly TRBD1 for D (5 bases). There are 14 residues in the CDR3. Trimming removed 6 bases from V and 5 bases from J, with 16 bases in between. CDR1 MDHEN and CDR2 SYDVKM come from the germline V gene. CDR3 in amino acids: CASRRGWLSTEAFF. CDR3 nucleotide sequence: TGTGCCAGCAGAAGGGGTTGGCTTTCGACTGAAGCTTTCTTT.

The rearrangement joins TRBV7-8 to TRBJ2-3, with 9 bases identical to TRBD2. The CDR3 is made up of 17 amino acids. With 1 base clipped from V and 6 bases from J, the junction kept 11 bases outside the gene matches. The germline V gene has CDR1 SGHVS and CDR2 FQNEAQ. DNA for the CDR3: TGTGCCAGCAGCTTAGGAGAAGCGGGGGGTATTTTTGATACGCAGTATTTT. This gives the protein CASSLGEAGGIFDTQYF.